Following are 32 T cell receptor beta chains from one sample sequenced in a study of Graves' ophthalmopathy and Graves' hyperthyroidism. For repertoire sequencing, the TCR beta CDR3 regions were amplified from RNA transcripts. Second-round multiplex PCR came after a first-round RT-PCR that employed HTBI primers. TCRdb redid the calling of the multiplex PCR reads with MiXCR, one entry per CDR3 protein. This sample has just over 600,000 distinct CDR3 sequences, with 22% found just once. What was sequenced was peripheral blood. The receptors shown here come from a woman aged 18-30 years with stable Graves' hyperthyroidism. Some clones in this sample may be carry-over from other donors' samples.

This clonotype was found many times. The chain is built from TRBV2 and TRBJ2-7; 9 positions agree with TRBD1. The germline CDR1 and CDR2 sequences are SNHLY and FYNNEI. V lost 1 base, J lost 3 bases, and 7 bases stayed unmatched. CDR3 length: 16 amino acids. CDR3 coding DNA: TGTGCCAGCAGTGAAGAAGGACAGGGGAAGCGCTACGAGCAGTACTTC. It yields the protein CASSEEGQGKRYEQYF.

The V gene is TRBV7-2, the J gene TRBJ2-2, with D perhaps given as TRBD1 or TRBD2 (5 bases each). Germline-derived CDR1 and CDR2 are SGHTA and FQGNSA. Deletions cut 6 bases from V and 5 bases from J, with 25 bases between. The CDR3 spans 18 residues. CDR3 coding DNA: TGTGCCAGCAGTCTAGCCCCAGGGCCCCCCGGGTGGACCGGGGAGCTGTTTTTT. Translation: CASSLAPGPPGWTGELFF.

In regard to this clonotype: Here the CDR3 omits its conserved ending phenylalanine or tryptophan, so a read error is the likely source. This sequence joins TRBV7-2 and TRBJ1-3, with no clear D. The germline V gene has CDR1 SGHTA and CDR2 FQGNSA. The CDR3 extends over 15 amino acids. Trimming took off 3 bases at V and 4 bases at J, with 13 bases between the two ends. CDR3 amino acids: CASSFWSTQGNTIYL. CDR3 DNA sequence: TGTGCCAGCAGCTTTTGGAGCACCCAAGGAAACACCATATATTTA.

This clonotype was picked up a small number of times. The rearrangement links TRBV3-1 to TRBJ2-5; the D gene is possibly TRBD2 (6 bases). The CDR3 is 16 residues long. The V gene lost 3 bases and the J gene lost 3 bases, with 17 bases spanning the gap. The germline CDR1 and CDR2 sequences are LGHDT and YNNKEL (reference sequence). In DNA, the CDR3 is TGTGCCAGCAGCCACTTTCAACTAGGGGAGGAAGAGACCCAGTACTTC. As protein: CASSHFQLGEEETQYF.

This clonotype was seen repeatedly, ten times or more. V gene TRBV27 combines with J gene TRBJ2-2, with D possibly matching TRBD2 (5 bases). The CDR3 sequence is 15 residues long. V was shortened by 2 bases and J by 4 bases, with 11 bases between the two germline ends. CDR1 is MNHEY, CDR2 SMNVEV, per germline (reference sequence). CDR3 nucleotides: TGTGCCAGCAGTTTACGGGGTGTTGCCACCGGGGAGCTGTTTTTT. This gives the protein CASSLRGVATGELFF.

This clonotype came up many times. The chain has TRBV29-1 and TRBJ1-2; no clear D gene. From germline, CDR1 is SQVTM and CDR2 ANQGSEA. Between the trimmed V and J ends, which lost 3 bases and 8 bases, there was a span of 19 bases. The CDR3 length is 14 residues. The CDR3 is CSVDNDTPGYGYTF. The CDR3 region has the DNA TGCAGCGTTGACAATGACACTCCCGGCTACGGCTACACCTTC.

The chain recombines TRBV28 with TRBJ1-2; 8 bases align to TRBD1. The CDR3 runs 13 residues. Germline V CDR1 and CDR2: MDHEN, SYDVKM. Unmatched junction bases numbered 5, after V lost 4 bases and J lost 7 bases. This chain's CDR3 is CASSSRQGSGYTF. CDR3 nucleotides: TGTGCCAGCAGTTCACGACAGGGGAGTGGCTACACCTTC.

The sample holds many counts of this clonotype. The rearrangement joins TRBV12-3 or TRBV12-4 to TRBJ1-1, with TRBD1 as a possible D gene (5 bases). The CDR3 runs 12 residues. V gave up 6 bases and J gave up 7 bases, with 12 bases separating them. The CDR3 region has the DNA TGTGCCAGCAGACTCAGGGTCGGTGAAGCTTTCTTT. Translation: CASRLRVGEAFF.

This clonotype showed up many times. CDR3 sequence: CASSGQAYEQYF. As DNA, the CDR3 is TGTGCCAGCTCAGGGCAGGCCTACGAGCAGTACTTC. V is TRBV18 and J is TRBJ2-7, with unresolved D. The CDR3 loop spans 12 amino acids. Germline assignment: CDR1 KGHSH and CDR2 LQKENI. Deletions cut 5 bases from V and 2 bases from J, with 7 bases between.

The chain combines TRBV28 with TRBJ2-2, with D tentatively TRBD1 or TRBD2 (5 bases each). The CDR3 length is 14 residues. Germline CDR1 MDHEN, CDR2 SYDVKM. Trimming left V 3 bases short and J 6 bases short, with 11 bases between. In nucleotides, the CDR3 is TGTGCCAGCAGTTTTTTGTGGGGACCCGGGGAGCTGTTTTTT. Protein product: CASSFLWGPGELFF.

The sample holds many counts of this clonotype. It may be a read error: a sequence one base away is much more abundant. The chain is built from TRBV12-3 or TRBV12-4 and TRBJ2-2; TRBD2 aligns across 13 bases. The CDR3 sequence is 15 residues long. CDR3 protein: CASSWTSGSTGELCF. In DNA, the CDR3 is TGTGCCAGCAGTTGGACTAGCGGGAGCACCGGGGAGCTGTGTTTT.

The chain combines TRBV11-2 with TRBJ2-7; D unclear. The CDR3 totals 10 residues. Trimming left V 7 bases short and J 6 bases short, with 7 bases between. The germline CDR1 and CDR2 sequences are SGHAT and FQNNGV. The CDR3 reads CASIPIEQYF. The CDR3 DNA reads as TGTGCCAGCATCCCCATCGAGCAGTACTTC.

The chain recombines TRBV30 with TRBJ1-1; 11 nucleotides agree with TRBD1. V lost 4 bases to trimming and J lost 4 bases; unmatched junction nucleotides: 14. CDR1 and CDR2 from the germline V gene are GTSNPN and SVGIG (reference sequence). This CDR3 region has 17 residues. For the CDR3, the DNA is TGTGCCTGGAACCCCGGGAGGACAGGGGGCGGGAGCACTGAAGCTTTCTTT. Amino acids: CAWNPGRTGGGSTEAFF.

In its sample, this clonotype was seen many times. This rearrangement joins TRBV6-5 to TRBJ2-7, with D possibly being TRBD2 (5 bases). Per germline, CDR1 MNHEY and CDR2 SVGAGI. V was pared by 2 bases and J by 2 bases, with 13 bases between. There are 15 residues in the CDR3. In nucleotides, the CDR3 is TGTGCCAGCAGTTACGGGGAGACTTACGCCTACGAGCAGTACTTC. Translated, it gives CASSYGETYAYEQYF.

The chain combines TRBV6-1 with TRBJ2-5, with 7 bases that match TRBD2. The CDR3 totals 16 residues. Germline CDR1 and CDR2: MNHNS and SASEGT. The trim removed 7 bases at V and 2 bases at J, leaving 13 bases unmatched. CDR3 DNA: TGTGCCAGCACCATGCCCATACTAGCGAAACAAGAGACCCAGTACTTC. As protein: CASTMPILAKQETQYF.

There are many counts of this clonotype. The chain recombines TRBV6-5 with TRBJ2-5; 8 bases line up with TRBD2. The J segment lost 1 base and the V segment lost 0 bases, leaving 4 bases of the junction unmatched. This CDR3 has 16 amino acids. Germline CDR1 is MNHEY and CDR2 is SVGAGI. The DNA of the CDR3 is TGTGCCAGCAGTTACTCCACCGGGGGGGGCCAAGAGACCCAGTACTTC. Protein sequence: CASSYSTGGGQETQYF.

The CDR3 loop is CASSLGDGSFPKQYF. For the CDR3, the DNA is TGTGCCAGCAGCTTAGGGGACGGGTCTTTCCCTAAGCAGTACTTC. The rearrangement uses TRBV13 and TRBJ2-7, with no clear D. Trimming stripped 0 bases from V and 8 bases from J, with 17 bases between. CDR1 and CDR2 (germline): PRHDT, FYEKMQ (reference sequence). The CDR3 consists of 15 residues.

Ten or more counts support this clonotype. V and J are TRBV24-1 and TRBJ2-7; D ambiguous. Trimming left V 0 bases short and J 6 bases short, with 8 bases between. The CDR3 runs 13 residues. Looked up from germline, CDR1 is KGHDR and CDR2 is SFDVKD. The CDR3 loop is CATSDLPEAEQYF. In DNA, the CDR3 is TGTGCCACCAGTGATTTGCCCGAAGCCGAGCAGTACTTC.

This clonotype was counted at least ten times. V gene TRBV5-4 combines with J gene TRBJ2-7; 10 nucleotides agree with TRBD1. CDR1 SGHNT and CDR2 YYREEE come from the germline V gene (reference sequence). CDR3 length: 13 residues. V lost 5 bases and J lost 7; bases outside the gene matches: 6. Here the CDR3 reads CASRLDRGREQYF. The CDR3 region has the DNA TGTGCCAGCAGACTCGACAGGGGGCGGGAGCAGTACTTC.

V usage is TRBV4-1 and J usage is TRBJ2-4, with D uncertain. V lost 0 bases and J 0 bases, leaving 6 bases between the germline ends. CDR1 is MGHRA and CDR2 is YSYEKL in the germline V gene. This CDR3 region has 15 residues. CDR3 nucleotide sequence: TGCGCCAGCAGCCAAGACTTCCTAGCCAAAAACATTCAGTACTTC. Residues: CASSQDFLAKNIQYF.

This clonotype has at least ten counts. This chain connects TRBV27 to TRBJ1-1, with 8 positions matching TRBD1. The germline V gene encodes CDR1 MNHEY and CDR2 SMNVEV (reference sequence). This CDR3 is 15 amino acids long. With V trimmed by 2 bases and J by 4 bases, 6 bases remained unmatched. CDR3 sequence: CASSLHRGFVTEAFF. CDR3 bases: TGTGCCAGCAGTTTACACAGGGGGTTCGTCACTGAAGCTTTCTTT.

This clonotype was observed at least ten times. The conserved phenylalanine or tryptophan normally closing the CDR3 is absent here, so this likely arose from a read error. This chain connects TRBV12-3 or TRBV12-4 to TRBJ1-2; 8 nucleotides align to TRBD1. The V and J ends lost 6 bases and 5 bases, in that order; junction bases with no gene match: 2. The length of the CDR3 is 12 residues. The CDR3 DNA sequence: TGTGCCAGCAGACGGACAGGGTATGGCTACACCCTC. This gives the protein CASRRTGYGYTL.

This clonotype was seen once. A much larger clone differs from this one at a single base, so this may be a read error. This chain joins TRBV4-3 and TRBJ2-7, with 8 bases matching TRBD1. CDR1 and CDR2 (germline): LGHNA, YSLEER. This CDR3 is 15 amino acids long. CDR3 residues: CSSSQDRGSSYEQYF. CDR3 in DNA: TGCTCCAGCAGCCAAGACAGGGGAAGCTCCTACGAGCAGTACTTC.

There are many counts of this clonotype. The chain carries TRBV15 and TRBJ1-5; D is ambiguous. The germline gives CDR1 LNHNV, CDR2 YYDKDF (reference sequence). CDR3 length equals 14 residues. V was shortened by 0 bases and J by 4 bases, with 7 bases between the two germline ends. The CDR3 region has the DNA TGTGCCACCAGCAGAGACGGGGTTAATCAGCCCCAGCATTTT. The encoded protein is CATSRDGVNQPQHF.

V usage is TRBV4-1 and J usage is TRBJ1-2; 7 bases line up with TRBD1. Germline V gene sequence: CDR1 MGHRA, CDR2 YSYEKL. The CDR3 runs to 15 residues. V dropped 1 base and J dropped 2; count of bases not matched to a gene: 4. CDR3 sequence: CASSQVSGGNYGYTF. In DNA, the CDR3 is TGCGCCAGCAGCCAAGTATCAGGGGGAAACTATGGCTACACCTTC.

The gene calls are TRBV6-1 and TRBJ2-2, with D hard to call. Germline assignment: CDR1 MNHNS and CDR2 SASEGT. CDR3 length equals 14 residues. Trimming cost V 6 bases and J 4 bases, with 12 bases left between them. The CDR3 bases are TGTGCCAGCAGGTCTCAGCTTAGCACCGGGGAGCTGTTTTTT. Translation gives CASRSQLSTGELFF.

The chain links TRBV7-9 to TRBJ2-5; 9 bases line up with TRBD2. There are 15 residues in the CDR3. J gave up 5 bases and V 0 bases, and 4 bases lay outside the gene matches. In germline, CDR1 is SEHNR, CDR2 FQNEAQ (reference sequence). CDR3 bases: TGTGCCAGCAGCTTAGCAGCGGGGGGAGTGGAGACCCAGTACTTC. This encodes CASSLAAGGVETQYF. Full variable domain (rest looked up from reference TRBV7-9 and TRBJ2-5): DTGVSQNPRHKITKRGQNVTFRCDPISEHNRLYWYRQTLGQGPEFLTYFQNEAQLEKSRLLSDRFSAERPKGSFSTLEIQRTEQGDSAMYLCASSLAAGGVETQYFGPGTRLLVL.

This chain joins TRBV27 and TRBJ2-4; no reliable D call. V was trimmed by 5 bases and J by 0 bases, leaving 23 bases between them. CDR1 and CDR2 from the germline V gene are MNHEY and SMNVEV (reference sequence). The CDR3 loop spans 19 amino acids. CDR3 sequence: CASSPSPTGPPLAKNIQYF. In DNA, the CDR3 is TGTGCCAGCAGTCCCTCCCCGACCGGACCCCCGCTAGCCAAAAACATTCAGTACTTC.

At least ten counts were recorded for this clonotype. The rearrangement uses TRBV15 and TRBJ2-5; TRBD2 aligns across 10 bases. After removal of 2 bases from V and 4 bases from J, the junction contained 4 bases not matched to a gene. The CDR3 loop spans 15 amino acids. CDR1 LNHNV and CDR2 YYDKDF come from the germline V gene (reference sequence). The CDR3 region is CATSRSGGARETQYF. In nucleotides, the CDR3 is TGTGCCACCAGCAGAAGCGGGGGGGCGCGAGAGACCCAGTACTTC.

The chain couples TRBV7-3 to TRBJ1-1, with 8 bases lining up with TRBD1. In germline, CDR1 is SGHTA, CDR2 FQGTGA. The CDR3 has 15 amino acids. Losses at the gene ends were 4 bases for V and 4 bases for J; bases not matched to a gene: 8. The CDR3: CASSSFGQGGTEAFF. CDR3 DNA: TGTGCCAGCAGCTCATTCGGACAGGGCGGCACTGAAGCTTTCTTT.

This rearrangement joins TRBV12-3 or TRBV12-4 to TRBJ2-7; D call uncertain. CDR3 length equals 14 residues. The V gene lost 3 bases and the J gene lost 0 bases, with 9 bases spanning the gap. The CDR3: CASSFGQSSYEQYF. DNA for the CDR3: TGTGCCAGCAGTTTCGGTCAGAGCTCCTACGAGCAGTACTTC.

The J gene is TRBJ2-7, the V gene TRBV28, with 7 bases that match TRBD2. This CDR3 spans 14 amino acids. The J segment lost 4 bases and the V segment lost 4 bases, leaving 7 bases of the junction unmatched. Germline assignment: CDR1 MDHEN and CDR2 SYDVKM. CDR3 bases: TGTGCCAGCAGTTCAGCCGGGGGGTTATACGAGCAGTACTTC. This gives the protein CASSSAGGLYEQYF.